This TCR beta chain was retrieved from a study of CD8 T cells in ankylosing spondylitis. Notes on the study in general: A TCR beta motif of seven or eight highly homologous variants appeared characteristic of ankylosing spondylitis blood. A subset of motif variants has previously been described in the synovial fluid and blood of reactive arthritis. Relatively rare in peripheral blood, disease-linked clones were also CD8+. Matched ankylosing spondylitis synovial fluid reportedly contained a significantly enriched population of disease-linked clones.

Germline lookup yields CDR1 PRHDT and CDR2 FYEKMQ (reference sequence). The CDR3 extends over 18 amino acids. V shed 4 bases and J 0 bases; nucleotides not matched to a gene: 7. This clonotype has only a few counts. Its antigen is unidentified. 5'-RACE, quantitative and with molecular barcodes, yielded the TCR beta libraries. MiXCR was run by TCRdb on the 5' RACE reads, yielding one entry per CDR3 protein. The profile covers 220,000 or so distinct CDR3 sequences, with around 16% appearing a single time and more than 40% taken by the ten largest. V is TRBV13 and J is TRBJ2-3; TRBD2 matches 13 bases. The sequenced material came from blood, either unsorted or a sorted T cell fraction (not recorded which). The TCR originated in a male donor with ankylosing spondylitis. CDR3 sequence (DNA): TGTGCCAGCAGCTCAGAGGGACTAGCGGGAACTAGCACAGATACGCAGTATTTT. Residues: CASSSEGLAGTSTDTQYF.